The 23 T cell receptor beta chains listed next were all sequenced from one sample in a study of neurological immune-mediated disorders. TCRdb re-derived calls from the 5' RACE reads in MiXCR, one entry per CDR3 protein. The data hold about 16,000 distinct CDR3 sequences, with about 20% observed a single time. Input material: PBMCs. These receptors originate from a man aged 50 to 59 in good health.

Many counts were recorded for this clonotype. V usage is TRBV27 and J usage is TRBJ2-7; possible D gene TRBD1, 6 bases. The ends were cut back, 3 bases at V and 5 bases at J, with 11 bases in the middle. Germline-derived CDR1 and CDR2 are MNHEY and SMNVEV (reference sequence). This CDR3 contains 13 residues. CDR3 DNA: TGTGCCAGCAGTTTTTCAGGGGTCAACGAGCAGTACTTC. As protein: CASSFSGVNEQYF.

This clonotype is medium-sized. J is TRBJ2-3 and V is TRBV5-1; 8 bases align to TRBD2. This CDR3 region has 15 residues. The trim removed 5 bases at V and 2 bases at J, leaving 7 bases unmatched. From germline, CDR1 is SGHRS and CDR2 YFSETQ. The CDR3 region has the DNA TGCGCCAGCAGATCCCCTAGCGGGTACACAGATACGCAGTATTTT. Its protein product is CASRSPSGYTDTQYF.

This clonotype was recorded at least ten times. The gene calls are TRBV5-1 and TRBJ2-3, with TRBD1 identical over 8 bases. The CDR3 contains 14 residues. Trimming removed 3 bases from V and 2 bases from J; junction bases left unmatched: 2. CDR1 is SGHRS, CDR2 YFSETQ, per germline. The CDR3 sequence is CASSSTGDTDTQYF. CDR3 DNA sequence: TGCGCCAGCAGCTCGACAGGGGACACAGATACGCAGTATTTT.

There are many counts of this clonotype. The rearrangement links TRBV15 to TRBJ2-6, with D perhaps TRBD2 (7 bases). Per germline, CDR1 LNHNV and CDR2 YYDKDF (reference sequence). Trimming removed 6 bases from V and 1 base from J, with 10 bases in between. The CDR3 is 15 amino acids. CDR3 DNA: TGTGCCACCAGGGGGGGGCGGTCTGGGGCCAACGTCCTGACTTTC. Protein product: CATRGGRSGANVLTF.

The chain links TRBV2 to TRBJ2-7; D is tentatively TRBD1 or TRBD2 (5 bases each). This CDR3 has 13 amino acids. The V end was cut by 7 bases, the J end by 4 bases, with 14 bases between. Germline loops: CDR1 SNHLY, CDR2 FYNNEI. The CDR3 is CASNEGQLYEQYF. CDR3 nucleotides: TGTGCCAGCAACGAGGGGCAGTTGTACGAGCAGTACTTC. Full variable domain (remainder filled in from reference TRBV2 and TRBJ2-7): EPEVTQTPSHQVTQMGQEVILRCVPISNHLYFYWYRQILGQKVEFLVSFYNNEISEKSEIFDDQFSVERPDGSNFTLKIRSTKLEDSAMYFCASNEGQLYEQYFGPGTRLTVT.

This clonotype was counted ten times or more. This chain uses TRBV20-1 with TRBJ1-6; 7 bases align to TRBD1. Germline V gene data show CDR1 as DFQATT and CDR2 as SNEGSKA (reference sequence). The CDR3 spans 15 residues. V was pared by 1 base and J by 7 bases, with 7 bases of the junction left unmatched. The CDR3, as DNA: TGCAGTGCTAGAGGTGCGGGACAGACAAATTCACCCCTCCACTTT. It encodes CSARGAGQTNSPLHF.

This clonotype was found many times. V and J are TRBV10-3 and TRBJ2-1; the match to TRBD1 covers 7 bases. V was pared by 7 bases and J by 8 bases, with 14 bases of the junction left unmatched. This CDR3 contains 15 residues. The germline V gene has CDR1 ENHRY and CDR2 SYGVKD. CDR3 nucleotides: TGTGCCATCACCCCGGGACAGAGTGCGGCCCATGAGCAGTTCTTC. It yields the protein CAITPGQSAAHEQFF.

CDR3 protein: CASSLPPARNQPQHF. CDR3 DNA sequence: TGTGCCAGCAGTCTACCCCCGGCGCGCAATCAGCCCCAGCATTTT. The chain uses TRBV28 and TRBJ1-5, with no clear D. Trimming took 5 bases from V and 2 from J, leaving 13 bases between them. Germline assignment: CDR1 MDHEN and CDR2 SYDVKM. The CDR3 totals 15 residues.

The chain is built from TRBV24-1 and TRBJ2-3; TRBD2 matches 10 bases. V lost 0 bases and J lost 4; bases outside the gene matches: 6. CDR1 and CDR2 (germline): KGHDR, SFDVKD. The length of the CDR3 is 17 residues. The CDR3 DNA follows: TGTGCCACCAGTGATTTGGGGCTAGCGGGAGTACCAGATACGCAGTATTTT. Translation: CATSDLGLAGVPDTQYF.

At least ten counts were recorded for this clonotype. The chain couples TRBV7-2 to TRBJ2-1; D is perhaps TRBD2 (5 bases). Germline V gene sequence: CDR1 SGHTA, CDR2 FQGNSA. The CDR3 extends over 14 amino acids. V dropped 2 bases and J dropped 8 bases, with 13 bases sitting between them. CDR3 residues: CASSLRGFGHEQFF. The CDR3 region has the DNA TGTGCCAGCAGCTTACGGGGATTTGGGCATGAGCAGTTCTTC.

This clonotype came up many times. The chain uses TRBV20-1 and TRBJ2-2; 8 bases line up with TRBD2. Germline CDR1 reads DFQATT; CDR2 reads SNEGSKA (reference sequence). The CDR3 extends over 17 amino acids. V was pared by 2 bases and J by 1 base, with 9 bases of the junction left unmatched. The CDR3 sequence is CSARLAGRIGNTGELFF. In DNA form, the CDR3 reads TGCAGTGCTAGACTAGCGGGTCGTATTGGGAACACCGGGGAGCTGTTTTTT.

This clonotype was observed many times. The chain is built from TRBV12-3 or TRBV12-4 and TRBJ2-2, with no clear D. V dropped 6 bases and J dropped 4 bases, with 3 bases sitting between them. The CDR3 is 11 residues long. CDR3 sequence reads: CASRLTGELFF. The CDR3 region has the DNA TGTGCCAGCAGGCTCACCGGGGAGCTGTTTTTT.

This clonotype is labeled as medium-sized (0.01 to 0.1%). The rearrangement links TRBV18 to TRBJ2-1; TRBD2 agrees at 8 bases. The CDR3 is made up of 15 amino acids. After removal of 0 bases from V and 7 bases from J, the junction contained 5 bases not matched to a gene. Per germline, CDR1 KGHSH and CDR2 LQKENI. The CDR3 DNA follows: TGTGCCAGCTCACCACCCAGCGGGAGACGTAATGAGCAGTTCTTC. Protein product: CASSPPSGRRNEQFF. The whole variable domain, remainder taken from reference TRBV18 and TRBJ2-1, is NAGVMQNPRHLVRRRGQEARLRCSPMKGHSHVYWYRQLPEEGLKFMVYLQKENIIDESGMPKERFSAEFPKEGPSILRIQQVVRGDSAAYFCASSPPSGRRNEQFFGPGTRLTVL.

This clonotype has ten or more counts. The chain couples TRBV5-4 to TRBJ2-1, with D possibly being TRBD2 (6 bases). This CDR3 has 15 residues. V dropped 6 bases and J dropped 0 bases, with 13 bases sitting between them. In germline, CDR1 is SGHNT, CDR2 YYREEE (reference sequence). Here the CDR3 reads CASNPGLSSYNEQFF. The CDR3 DNA reads as TGTGCCAGCAACCCGGGACTTAGCTCCTACAATGAGCAGTTCTTC.

This clonotype was observed at least ten times. The chain links TRBV4-3 to TRBJ2-1; the D gene is possibly TRBD1 (5 bases). CDR3 size: 17 residues. Between the trimmed V and J ends, which lost 0 bases and 0 bases, there was a span of 12 bases. Per germline, CDR1 LGHNA and CDR2 YSLEER. The CDR3 sequence is CASSQEGAVFSYNEQFF. CDR3 sequence (DNA): TGCGCCAGCAGCCAAGAAGGGGCGGTTTTCTCCTACAATGAGCAGTTCTTC.

This clonotype was recorded at least ten times. The chain combines TRBV19 with TRBJ2-1; 9 nucleotides line up with TRBD2. CDR1 LNHDA and CDR2 SQIVND come from the germline V gene (reference sequence). The CDR3 length is 15 residues. V lost 2 bases, J lost 8 bases, and 7 bases stayed unmatched. Here the CDR3 reads CASSIMREGPDEQFF. CDR3 bases: TGTGCCAGTAGTATAATGCGGGAGGGCCCCGATGAGCAGTTCTTC.

This clonotype was seen once. The rearrangement links TRBV5-6 to TRBJ2-6; TRBD1 agrees at 9 bases. This CDR3 has 16 residues. J gave up 0 bases and V 4 bases, and 2 bases lay outside the gene matches. From germline, CDR1 is SGHDT and CDR2 YYEEEE. The CDR3 protein is CASSGTGFSGANVLTF. The CDR3 coding sequence is TGTGCCAGCAGCGGGACAGGGTTCTCTGGGGCCAACGTCCTGACTTTC.

There are many counts of this clonotype. V and J are TRBV5-1 and TRBJ2-2, with TRBD2 matching 7 bases. CDR1 is SGHRS, CDR2 YFSETQ, per germline. V lost 3 bases, J lost 1 base, and 12 bases stayed unmatched. This CDR3 region has 18 residues. For the CDR3, the DNA is TGCGCCAGCAGCTGGTTCGGGGGTAGCGGGCAGAACACCGGGGAGCTGTTTTTT. This translates into CASSWFGGSGQNTGELFF. Complete variable domain (other parts from reference TRBV5-1 and TRBJ2-2): KAGVTQTPRYLIKTRGQQVTLSCSPISGHRSVSWYQQTPGQGLQFLFEYFSETQRNKGNFPGRFSGRQFSNSRSEMNVSTLELGDSALYLCASSWFGGSGQNTGELFFGEGSRLTVL.

This clonotype occurred many times. The chain uses TRBV5-1 and TRBJ2-1, with D possibly TRBD2 on 5 matching bases. This CDR3 has 14 residues. The germline V and J ends were trimmed by 4 bases and 2 bases, with 10 bases remaining between them. Per the germline V gene, CDR1 is SGHRS and CDR2 is YFSETQ. The CDR3 loop reads CASSRSEAYNEQFF. Written as DNA, the CDR3 is TGCGCCAGCAGCCGCTCGGAGGCCTACAATGAGCAGTTCTTC.

This clonotype qualifies as medium-sized. The chain links TRBV15 to TRBJ2-7, with TRBD2 as a possible D gene (5 bases). V was trimmed by 3 bases and J by 0 bases, leaving 6 bases between them. The CDR3 length is 13 residues. The germline V gene encodes CDR1 LNHNV and CDR2 YYDKDF (reference sequence). As DNA, the CDR3 is TGTGCCACCAGCAGGGGAGACTCCTACGAGCAGTACTTC. Protein sequence: CATSRGDSYEQYF.

V and J are TRBV6-2 or TRBV6-3 and TRBJ1-2; 9 positions agree with TRBD1. The CDR3 spans 17 residues. The ends lost 1 base at V and 6 bases at J; junction bases unmatched: 12. Germline assignment: CDR1 MNHEY and CDR2 SVGEGT. The DNA for the CDR3 is TGTGCCAGCAGTTACTATGGGACAGGGATCGGACGGGATGGCTACACCTTC. Its translation: CASSYYGTGIGRDGYTF.

There are many counts of this clonotype. The rearrangement links TRBV10-3 to TRBJ2-7, with TRBD1 matching over 7 bases. Unmatched junction bases numbered 6, after V lost 2 bases and J lost 2 bases. Germline assignment: CDR1 ENHRY and CDR2 SYGVKD. The CDR3 has 15 residues. CDR3 DNA sequence: TGTGCCATCAGTGAGCCGGACAGGCCGGCCTACGAGCAGTACTTC. Translation gives CAISEPDRPAYEQYF.

This clonotype occurred many times. The genes are TRBV5-1 and TRBJ2-7; no reliable D call. The CDR3 is 13 amino acids. Germline V gene sequence: CDR1 SGHRS, CDR2 YFSETQ. V was cut by 0 bases and J by 3 bases, with 7 bases left in between. CDR3 nucleotides: TGCGCCAGCAGCTTGGCCGCGGACTACGAGCAGTACTTC. This gives the protein CASSLAADYEQYF.